This TCR beta chain was sequenced in a study of T cell repertoires in cytomegalovirus infection. Across the study: Evidence of both CMV infection and a matching HLA type came from public TCR beta signatures.

This CDR3 region has 16 residues. Deletions cut 3 bases from V and 0 bases from J, with 16 bases between. Germline CDR1 reads SGHDT; CDR2 reads YYEEEE. Comment on this clonotype: The antigen remains undetermined.

TCRdb redid the calling of the reads with MiXCR, one entry per CDR3 protein. The table records tens of thousands of distinct CDR3 sequences, 20% to 25% of them present only once. General observations from the study: Public TCR beta family frequency separated CMV-and-HLA carriers, including in an independent cohort. CMV-specific HLA-C-restricted TCR beta clonotypes dominated the ex vivo response.

Sequencing was performed on CD8+ T cells from cultured PBMCs, taken from culture after CMV antigen stimulation. The sequence was obtained from a human donor in good health (CMV status not recorded). Some clones in this sample may be carry-over from other donors' samples. The chain links TRBV5-6 to TRBJ2-7, with D possibly being TRBD2 (5 bases). The CDR3 DNA follows: TGTGCCAGCAGCTCGAGAGCGGCTCAGAGCTCCTACGAGCAGTACTTC. This translates into CASSSRAAQSSYEQYF.